A selection of T cell receptor beta chains follows, all from one sample in a study of tumor and adjacent non-tumor tissue in lung cancer. TCRdb reprocessed the multiplex PCR reads with MiXCR, giving one entry per CDR3 protein. The profile shows about 200,000 distinct CDR3 sequences, 60% to 75% of them singletons. Sequenced sample: lung tumor tissue. The receptors were gathered from a man aged 60 to 69 with non-small cell lung cancer. Both conserved end residues are part of each CDR3. The D gene is left open where the match is weak. Part of the rows lack a size; the others show once, few, many or a class for expanded clones.

TRBJ1-1,TRBD1,TRBV6-5,-,CASRGQGTNTEAFF,TGTGCCAGCAGGGGACAGGGGACGAACACTGAAGCTTTCTTT
TRBJ2-7,TRBD1,TRBV6-2/TRBV6-3,-,CASRYAEDRGAYEQYF,TGTGCCAGCAGATACGCCGAGGACAGGGGCGCATACGAGCAGTACTTC
TRBJ2-1,-,TRBV11-2,many,CASSLDLGGQFF,TGTGCCAGCAGCTTAGACCTAGGGGGTCAGTTCTTC
TRBJ1-6,-,TRBV6-1,-,CASSEGLGSPLHF,TGTGCCAGCAGTGAAGGATTGGGGTCACCCCTCCACTTT
TRBJ1-1,TRBD1,TRBV20-1,-,CSARDRTGDTETSF,TGCAGTGCTAGGGATAGGACAGGGGACACAGAGACTTCCTTT
TRBJ2-7,TRBD2,TRBV29-1,-,CSVAGTSRSYEQYF,TGCAGCGTTGCCGGGACTAGCCGGTCCTACGAGCAGTACTTC
TRBJ1-4,-,TRBV5-4,-,CASSLAATNEKLFF,TGTGCCAGCAGCCTGGCAGCAACTAATGAAAAACTATTTTTT
TRBJ2-7,TRBD1,TRBV6-2/TRBV6-3,-,CASSRGGTGRTYEQYF,TGTGCCAGCAGTCGGGGCGGGACAGGGCGGACCTACGAGCAGTACTTC
TRBJ2-7,TRBD1,TRBV12-3/TRBV12-4,-,CASRDRDIGEQYF,TGTGCCAGCAGAGACAGGGACATAGGGGAGCAGTACTTC
TRBJ2-1,TRBD2,TRBV11-1,-,CASSLSRLAGGNNEQLF,TGTGCCAGCAGCTTATCAAGGCTAGCGGGAGGCAACAATGAGCAGCTCTTC
TRBJ2-7,-,TRBV29-1,-,CSVVFTRVKLYEQYF,TGCAGCGTTGTATTTACAAGGGTTAAACTTTACGAGCAGTACTTC
TRBJ1-5,-,TRBV20-1,many,CSARRGPTNQPQHF,TGCAGTGCTAGGCGCGGGCCGACCAATCAGCCCCAGCATTTT
TRBJ1-3,-,TRBV12-3/TRBV12-4,-,CASNSASSGNTMYF,TGTGCCAGCAATTCCGCCTCCTCTGGAAACACCATGTATTTT
TRBJ2-2,-,TRBV20-1,-,CNAMTVLGQELFF,TGCAATGCCATGACAGTTCTTGGGCAGGAGCTGTTTTTT
TRBJ1-5,-,TRBV5-6,-,CASSTYKRPRQPQHF,TGTGCCAGCAGCACCTACAAGAGACCCAGGCAGCCCCAGCATTTT
TRBJ2-7,TRBD1,TRBV7-9,-,CASSLDGGQDNEQYF,TGTGCCAGCAGCTTAGATGGGGGACAGGATAACGAGCAGTACTTC
TRBJ2-6,-,TRBV11-2,-,CASGPFSGANILTF,TGTGCTAGCGGTCCATTCTCTGGGGCCAACATCCTGACTTTC
TRBJ2-1,-,TRBV20-1,-,CSAGRGYNEQFF,TGCAGTGCTGGCCGGGGCTATAACGAGCAGTTCTTC
TRBJ2-1,TRBD2,TRBV11-2,few,CASSLESSGQNEQFF,TGTGCCAGCAGCTTAGAATCTAGCGGGCAGAATGAGCAGTTCTTC
TRBJ1-2,TRBD1,TRBV29-1,many,CSAGRDREARRYTF,TGCAGCGCAGGTCGGGACAGGGAGGCTCGGCGCTACACCTTC
TRBJ1-1,TRBD1,TRBV5-5,-,CASSTGQGTTEAFF,TGTGCCAGCAGCACGGGACAGGGGACGACTGAAGCTTTCTTT
TRBJ2-3,TRBD2,TRBV18,-,CARSPLAVITDTQYF,TGTGCCAGATCACCACTAGCGGTTATCACAGATACGCAGTATTTT
TRBJ2-1,TRBD1,TRBV11-1,once,CASGLAWGRGLSRSSYNEQFF,TGTGCCAGCGGCTTAGCTTGGGGTAGGGGGCTTAGTCGAAGTTCCTACAATGAGCAGTTCTTC
TRBJ2-1,-,TRBV4-2,-,CASTQDRVPSDQQFF,TGTGCCAGCACCCAAGATCGGGTCCCTAGTGATCAGCAGTTCTTC
TRBJ2-2,-,TRBV7-6,-,CASSPRQTGELFF,TGTGCCAGCAGCCCCCGGCAGACCGGGGAGCTGTTTTTT
TRBJ2-1,-,TRBV11-3,-,CASSLGGKNNEDFF,TGTGCCAGCAGCTTAGGCGGGAAAAACAATGAGGACTTCTTC
TRBJ2-1,-,TRBV4-3,few,CASSRGGLTGDNEQFF,TGCGCCAGCAGCCGAGGGGGACTAACGGGAGACAATGAGCAGTTCTTC
TRBJ1-6,-,TRBV4-2,-,CASSRIAWTNNSPLHF,TGTGCCAGCAGCCGAATAGCCTGGACTAATAATTCACCCCTCCACTTT
TRBJ2-3,-,TRBV30,-,CAWSRPDTQYF,TGTGCCTGGAGCAGGCCAGATACGCAGTATTTT
TRBJ2-5,-,TRBV12-3/TRBV12-4,-,CVSSSRDSGWGRHF,TGTGTCAGCAGTTCCCGGGACTCCGGTTGGGGCCGGCACTTC
TRBJ2-5,-,TRBV11-2,few,CASSTVGSGARETQYF,TGTGCCAGCAGCACAGTGGGGAGTGGGGCGCGAGAGACCCAGTACTTC
TRBJ2-1,TRBD2,TRBV20-1,few,CSARKLIAGWPFNEQFF,TGCAGTGCTAGAAAACTGATAGCGGGGTGGCCGTTTAATGAGCAGTTCTTC
TRBJ1-1,-,TRBV6-2/TRBV6-3,-,CASSYTNGNTEAFF,TGCGCCAGCAGTTACACCAACGGGAACACTGAAGCTTTCTTT
TRBJ2-5,-,TRBV20-1,-,CSGHSQETQYF,TGCAGTGGACACTCCCAAGAGACCCAGTACTTC
TRBJ2-3,-,TRBV11-3,once,CASSVDSGRDTQYF,TGTGCCAGCAGTGTAGACTCGGGGCGGGATACTCAGTATTTT
TRBJ2-5,-,TRBV5-5,-,CASRRGHGETQNF,TGTGCCAGCAGACGCGGACACGGAGAGACCCAGAACTTC
TRBJ1-4,-,TRBV12-3/TRBV12-4,-,CASRDPIGNEKLFF,TGTGCCAGCAGAGACCCAATTGGCAATGAAAAACTGTTTTTT
TRBJ2-2,-,TRBV20-1,-,CSVRRQGKTGELFF,TGCAGTGTGAGGCGGCAGGGGAAAACCGGGGAGCTGTTTTTT
TRBJ2-3,TRBD1,TRBV7-8,-,CASSYRGLKEDTQYF,TGTGCCAGCAGCTACAGGGGATTGAAAGAAGATACGCAGTATTTT
TRBJ2-1,-,TRBV6-5,-,CASSWLVGSKEQFF,TGTGCCAGCAGTTGGCTAGTGGGGTCCAAAGAGCAGTTCTTC
TRBJ1-4,TRBD1,TRBV6-5,-,CVSSSLKPGQGFEKLFF,TGTGTCAGCAGTTCCTTAAAACCGGGACAGGGGTTTGAAAAACTGTTTTTT
TRBJ1-1,TRBD1,TRBV11-3,-,CASSYDRGGSAIF,TGCGCCAGCAGCTACGACAGGGGAGGCAGTGCTATCTTT
TRBJ2-3,-,TRBV6-5,-,CASSYWESTDMQYF,TGTGCCAGCAGTTACTGGGAGAGCACAGATATGCAGTATTTT
TRBJ1-4,-,TRBV4-2,-,CVSGTGGVNEELFF,TGTGTCAGCGGTACGGGGGGGGTTAATGAAGAACTGTTTTTT
TRBJ2-3,-,TRBV5-1,-,CASGLEWGGTDTQYF,TGCGCCAGCGGCTTGGAGTGGGGGGGCACAGATACGCAGTATTTT
TRBJ1-2,-,TRBV11-2,-,CASSLESQNGYTF,TGTGCCAGCAGCTTAGAGAGTCAGAATGGCTACACCTTC
TRBJ2-5,-,TRBV11-2,-,CASSSTEEETQYF,TGCGCCAGTAGCTCTACAGAGGAAGAGACCCAGTACTTC
TRBJ2-1,TRBD2,TRBV11-3,-,CANSSTPGLAWNEQFF,TGTGCCAACAGCTCAACCCCGGGACTAGCGTGGAATGAGCAGTTCTTC
TRBJ2-7,-,TRBV28,few,CASSLSWGRKYEQYF,TGTGCCAGCAGTTTATCGTGGGGGAGAAAATACGAGCAGTACTTC
TRBJ2-3,-,TRBV12-3/TRBV12-4,-,CATARMANTDTQYF,TGTGCCACCGCTCGCATGGCAAACACAGATACGCAGTATTTT
TRBJ2-2,-,TRBV5-6,once,CASSLGKQGNTGELFF,TGTGCCAGCAGCTTGGGAAAGCAGGGTAACACCGGGGAACTGTTTTTT
TRBJ2-7,-,TRBV29-1,-,CSAVIQEVIGEQYF,TGCAGCGCTGTAATACAGGAGGTTATAGGCGAGCAGTACTTC
TRBJ1-2,-,TRBV12-3/TRBV12-4,-,CASSHRRGGYTF,TGTGCCAGCAGTCACCGCCGGGGTGGCTATACCTTC
TRBJ2-5,-,TRBV6-1,few,CASSDLIGGETQYF,TGTGCCAGCAGTGACCTCATAGGGGGAGAGACCCAGTACTTC
TRBJ1-1,-,TRBV29-1,-,CSVARGLWNTEAFF,TGCAGCGTAGCTCGGGGCCTATGGAACACTGAAGCTTTCTTT
TRBJ2-3,TRBD2,TRBV29-1,many,CSAIRIAGGSTDTQYF,TGCAGCGCCATAAGAATAGCGGGAGGGAGCACAGATACGCAGTATTTT
TRBJ2-3,TRBD2,TRBV11-2,many,CASSTGLGPDTQYF,TGTGCCAGCAGCACGGGACTAGGGCCAGATACGCAGTATTTT
TRBJ2-5,TRBD2,TRBV11-2,many,CASSLRLAGVVETQYF,TGTGCCAGCAGCTTAAGACTAGCGGGGGTAGTAGAGACCCAGTACTTC
TRBJ1-1,-,TRBV29-1,-,CSVTARVMNTEAFF,TGCAGCGTTACTGCAAGGGTGATGAACACTGAAGCTTTCTTT